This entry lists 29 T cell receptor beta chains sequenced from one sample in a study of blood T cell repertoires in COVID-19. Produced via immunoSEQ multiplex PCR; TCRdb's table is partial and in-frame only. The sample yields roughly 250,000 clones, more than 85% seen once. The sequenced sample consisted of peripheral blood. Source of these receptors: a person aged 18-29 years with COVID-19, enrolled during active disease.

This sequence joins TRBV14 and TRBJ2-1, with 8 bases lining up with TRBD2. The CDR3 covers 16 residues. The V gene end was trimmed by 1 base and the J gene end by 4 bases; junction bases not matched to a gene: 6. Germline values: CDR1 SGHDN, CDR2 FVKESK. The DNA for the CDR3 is TGTGCCAGCAGCCAAGGTGTTAGCGGGGTGTACAATGAGCAGTTCTTC. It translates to CASSQGVSGVYNEQFF. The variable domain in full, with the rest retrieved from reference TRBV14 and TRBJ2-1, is EAGVTQFPSHSVIEKGQTVTLRCDPISGHDNLYWYRRVMGKEIKFLLHFVKESKQDESGMPNNRFLAERTGGTYSTLKVQPAELEDSGVYFCASSQGVSGVYNEQFFGPGTRLTVL.

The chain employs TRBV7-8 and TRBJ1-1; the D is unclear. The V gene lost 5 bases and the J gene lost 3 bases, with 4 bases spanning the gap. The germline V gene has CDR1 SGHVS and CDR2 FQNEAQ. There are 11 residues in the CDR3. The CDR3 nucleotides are TGTGCCAGCAGCCCGTACACTGAAGCTTTCTTT. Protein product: CASSPYTEAFF. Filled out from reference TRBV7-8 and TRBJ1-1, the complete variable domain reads GAGVSQSPRYKVAKRGQDVALRCDPISGHVSLFWYQQALGQGPEFLTYFQNEAQLDKSGLPSDRFFAERPEGSVSTLKIQRTQQEDSAVYLCASSPYTEAFFGQGTRLTVV.

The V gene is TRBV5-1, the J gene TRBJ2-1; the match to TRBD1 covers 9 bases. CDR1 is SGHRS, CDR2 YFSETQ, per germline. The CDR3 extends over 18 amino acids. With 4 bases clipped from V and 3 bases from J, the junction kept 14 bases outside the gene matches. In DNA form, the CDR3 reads TGCGCCAGCAGCCATGGGACAGGGCTAACTAACCGCTACAATGAGCAGTTCTTC. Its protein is CASSHGTGLTNRYNEQFF.

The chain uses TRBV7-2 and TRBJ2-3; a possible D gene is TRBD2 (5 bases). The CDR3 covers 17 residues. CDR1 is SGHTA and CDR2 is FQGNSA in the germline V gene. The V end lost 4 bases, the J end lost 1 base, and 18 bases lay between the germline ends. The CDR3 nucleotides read TGTGCCAGCAGCTCGCCACTGCAAGCGGACCGCACAGATACGCAGTATTTT. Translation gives CASSSPLQADRTDTQYF.

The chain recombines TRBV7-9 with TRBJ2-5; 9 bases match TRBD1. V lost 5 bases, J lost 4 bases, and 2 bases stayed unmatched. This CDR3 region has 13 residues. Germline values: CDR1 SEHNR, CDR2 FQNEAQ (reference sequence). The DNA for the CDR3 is TGTGCCAGCAGCCCGGACAGGGGAGAGACCCAGTACTTC. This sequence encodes CASSPDRGETQYF.

Here the CDR3 DNA reads TGCAGCGTTGGCAGGGGCACAGATACGCAGTATTTT. As protein: CSVGRGTDTQYF. The chain couples TRBV29-1 to TRBJ2-3, with a weak D call TRBD1 (5 bases). The CDR3 loop spans 12 amino acids. Per the germline V gene, CDR1 is SQVTM and CDR2 is ANQGSEA. Trimming took off 4 bases at V and 1 base at J, with 6 bases between the two ends.

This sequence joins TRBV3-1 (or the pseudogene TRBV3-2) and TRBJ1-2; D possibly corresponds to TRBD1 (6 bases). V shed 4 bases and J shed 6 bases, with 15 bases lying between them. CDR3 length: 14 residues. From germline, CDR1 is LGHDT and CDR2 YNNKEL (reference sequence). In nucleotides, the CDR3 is TGTGCCAGCAGCCTCGGGCACAGGGCTGATGGCTACACCTTC. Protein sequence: CASSLGHRADGYTF.

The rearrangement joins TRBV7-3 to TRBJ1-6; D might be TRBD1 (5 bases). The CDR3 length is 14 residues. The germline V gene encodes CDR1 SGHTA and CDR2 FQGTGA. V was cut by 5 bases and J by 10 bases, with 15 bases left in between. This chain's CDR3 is CASSPQGRASPLHF. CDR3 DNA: TGTGCCAGCAGCCCTCAGGGTAGAGCGTCACCCCTCCACTTT.

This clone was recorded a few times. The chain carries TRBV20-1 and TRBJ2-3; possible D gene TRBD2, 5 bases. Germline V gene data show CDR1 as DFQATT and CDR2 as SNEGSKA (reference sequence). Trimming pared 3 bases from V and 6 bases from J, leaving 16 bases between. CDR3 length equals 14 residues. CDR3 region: CSASVGRDWDTQYF. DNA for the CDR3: TGCAGTGCTAGTGTAGGTCGGGATTGGGATACGCAGTATTTT.

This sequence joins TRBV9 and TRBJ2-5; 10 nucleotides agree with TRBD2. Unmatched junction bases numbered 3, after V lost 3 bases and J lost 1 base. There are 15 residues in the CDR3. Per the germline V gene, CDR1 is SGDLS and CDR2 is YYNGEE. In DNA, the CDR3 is TGTGCCAGCAGCGCCCTAGCGGGGGTCCAAGAGACCCAGTACTTC. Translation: CASSALAGVQETQYF. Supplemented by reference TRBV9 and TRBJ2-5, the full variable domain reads DSGVTQTPKHLITATGQRVTLRCSPRSGDLSVYWYQQSLDQGLQFLIQYYNGEERAKGNILERFSAQQFPDLHSELNLSSLELGDSALYFCASSALAGVQETQYFGPGTRLLVL.

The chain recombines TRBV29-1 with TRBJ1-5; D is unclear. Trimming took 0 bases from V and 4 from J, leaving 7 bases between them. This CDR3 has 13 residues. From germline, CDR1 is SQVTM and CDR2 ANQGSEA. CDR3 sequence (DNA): TGCAGCGTTGAAGAGTCGGGGAATCAGCCCCAGCATTTT. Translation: CSVEESGNQPQHF.

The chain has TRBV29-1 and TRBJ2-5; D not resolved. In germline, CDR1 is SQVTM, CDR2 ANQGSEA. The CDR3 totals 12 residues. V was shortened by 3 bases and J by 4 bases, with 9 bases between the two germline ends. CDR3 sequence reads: CSVELTRETQYF. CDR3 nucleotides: TGCAGCGTTGAGCTGACAAGAGAGACCCAGTACTTC.

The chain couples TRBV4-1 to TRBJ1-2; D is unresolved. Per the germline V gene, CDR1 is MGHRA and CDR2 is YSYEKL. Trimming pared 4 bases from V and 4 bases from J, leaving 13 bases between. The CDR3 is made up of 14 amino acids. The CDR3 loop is CASSPSEGLYGYTF. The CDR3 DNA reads TGCGCCAGCAGCCCCTCTGAGGGCCTCTATGGCTACACCTTC.

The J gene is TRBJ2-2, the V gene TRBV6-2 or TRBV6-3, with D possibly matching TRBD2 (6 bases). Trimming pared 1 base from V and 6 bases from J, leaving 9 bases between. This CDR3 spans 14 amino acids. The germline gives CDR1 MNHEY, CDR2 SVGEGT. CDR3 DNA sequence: TGTGCCAGCAGTTACTTAGCGGCAGCCGGGGAGCTGTTTTTT. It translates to CASSYLAAAGELFF.

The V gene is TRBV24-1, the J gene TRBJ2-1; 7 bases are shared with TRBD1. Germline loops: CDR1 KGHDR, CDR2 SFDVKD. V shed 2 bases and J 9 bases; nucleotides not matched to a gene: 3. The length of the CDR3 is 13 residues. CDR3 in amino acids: CATSDYTGAEQFF. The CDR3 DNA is TGTGCCACCAGTGATTACACAGGGGCTGAGCAGTTCTTC.

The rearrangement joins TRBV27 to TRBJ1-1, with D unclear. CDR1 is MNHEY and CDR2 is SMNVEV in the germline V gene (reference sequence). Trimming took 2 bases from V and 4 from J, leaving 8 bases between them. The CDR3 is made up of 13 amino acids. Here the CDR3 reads CASSLRVTTEAFF. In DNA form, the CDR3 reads TGTGCCAGCAGTTTAAGAGTCACCACTGAAGCTTTCTTT.

CDR3 in DNA: TGCGCCAGCAGCCAAGTCCCGGGGACAGAGAACTATGGCTACACCTTC. This sequence encodes CASSQVPGTENYGYTF. This chain links TRBV4-1 with TRBJ1-2, with TRBD1 matching 7 bases. Looked up from germline, CDR1 is MGHRA and CDR2 is YSYEKL. The length of the CDR3 is 16 residues. V lost 1 base, J lost 2 bases, and 7 bases stayed unmatched.

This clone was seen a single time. The CDR3 DNA follows: TGTGCCAGCCGCCGGGGGGGGGCCGAAAACATTCAGTACTTC. This encodes CASRRGGAENIQYF. V usage is TRBV11-3 and J usage is TRBJ2-4; 8 bases map to TRBD2. Germline CDR1 reads SGHNT; CDR2 reads YENEEA. The CDR3 extends over 14 amino acids. Germline trimming cut 8 bases from V and 5 bases from J; bases unmatched to any gene: 8. The whole variable domain, filled in from reference TRBV11-3 and TRBJ2-4, reads EAGVVQSPRYKIIEKKQPVAFWCNPISGHNTLYWYLQNLGQGPELLIRYENEEAVDDSQLPKDRFSAERLKGVDSTLKIQPAELGDSAVYLCASRRGGAENIQYFGAGTRLSVL.

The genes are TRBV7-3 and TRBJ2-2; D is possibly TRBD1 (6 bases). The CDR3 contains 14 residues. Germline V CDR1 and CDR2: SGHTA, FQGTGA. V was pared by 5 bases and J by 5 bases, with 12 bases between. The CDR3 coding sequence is TGTGCCAGCAGCCCACAGGGTCAGACCGGGGAGCTGTTTTTT. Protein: CASSPQGQTGELFF.

The CDR3, as DNA: TGTGCCAGCACATTCGGGTCAGAGAACAATGAGCAGTTCTTC. Amino acids: CASTFGSENNEQFF. The chain is built from TRBV27 and TRBJ2-1, with D unresolved. V was shortened by 7 bases and J by 5 bases, with 15 bases between the two germline ends. The CDR3 has 14 residues. Germline V CDR1 and CDR2: MNHEY, SMNVEV (reference sequence).

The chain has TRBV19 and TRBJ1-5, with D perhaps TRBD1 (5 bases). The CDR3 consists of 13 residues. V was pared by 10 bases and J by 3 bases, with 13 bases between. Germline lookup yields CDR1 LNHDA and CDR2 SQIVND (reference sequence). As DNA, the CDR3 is TGTGCCACCGGGACTCATGCCAATCAGCCCCAGCATTTT. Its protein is CATGTHANQPQHF.

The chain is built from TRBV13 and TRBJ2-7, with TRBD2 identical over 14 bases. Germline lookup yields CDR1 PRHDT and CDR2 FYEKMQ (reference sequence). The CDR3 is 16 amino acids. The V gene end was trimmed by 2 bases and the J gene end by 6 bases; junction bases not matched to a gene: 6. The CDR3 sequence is CASSLLRLAGGREQYF. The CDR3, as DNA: TGTGCCAGCAGCTTACTCCGACTAGCGGGAGGGCGCGAGCAGTACTTC.

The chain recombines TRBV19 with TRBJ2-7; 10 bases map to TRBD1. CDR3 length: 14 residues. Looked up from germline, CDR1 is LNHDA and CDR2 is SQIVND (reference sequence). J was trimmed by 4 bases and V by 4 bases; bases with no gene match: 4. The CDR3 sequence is CASSTGQGVYEQYF. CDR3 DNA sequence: TGTGCCAGTAGTACCGGACAGGGGGTTTACGAGCAGTACTTC.

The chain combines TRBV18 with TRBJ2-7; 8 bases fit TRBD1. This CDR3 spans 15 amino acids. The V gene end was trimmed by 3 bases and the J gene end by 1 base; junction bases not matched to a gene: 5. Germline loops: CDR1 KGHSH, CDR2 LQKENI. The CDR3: CASSPQDRESYEQYF. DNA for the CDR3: TGTGCCAGCTCACCCCAGGACAGGGAATCCTACGAGCAGTACTTC. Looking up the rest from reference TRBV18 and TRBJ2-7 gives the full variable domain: NAGVMQNPRHLVRRRGQEARLRCSPMKGHSHVYWYRQLPEEGLKFMVYLQKENIIDESGMPKERFSAEFPKEGPSILRIQQVVRGDSAAYFCASSPQDRESYEQYFGPGTRLTVT.

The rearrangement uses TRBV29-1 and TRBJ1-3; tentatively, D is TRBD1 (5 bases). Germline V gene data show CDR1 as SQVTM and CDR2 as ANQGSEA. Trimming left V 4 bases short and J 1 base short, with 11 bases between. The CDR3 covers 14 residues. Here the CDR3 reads CSVGGGYSGNTIYF. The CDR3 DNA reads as TGCAGCGTTGGGGGGGGTTATTCTGGAAACACCATATATTTT. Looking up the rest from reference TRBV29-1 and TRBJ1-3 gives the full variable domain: SAVISQKPSRDICQRGTSLTIQCQVDSQVTMMFWYRQQPGQSLTLIATANQGSEATYESGFVIDKFPISRPNLTFSTLTVSNMSPEDSSIYLCSVGGGYSGNTIYFGEGSWLTVV.

For the CDR3, the DNA is TGTGCCACCAGTGATCGGGCCGGGACAGGGAATCTGAATGAGCAGTTCTTC. Its protein is CATSDRAGTGNLNEQFF. This chain links TRBV24-1 with TRBJ2-1; 9 bases are a match to TRBD1. V was pared by 3 bases and J by 7 bases, with 12 bases of the junction left unmatched. CDR1 KGHDR and CDR2 SFDVKD come from the germline V gene. The CDR3 runs to 17 residues.

The CDR3 coding sequence is TGCAGCGTCGTAGACAGGACTGGAAACACCATATATTTT. It encodes CSVVDRTGNTIYF. The genes are TRBV29-1 and TRBJ1-3; weak D call: TRBD1 (6 bases). This CDR3 is built from 13 residues. Germline-derived CDR1 and CDR2 are SQVTM and ANQGSEA. Trimming left V 6 bases short and J 2 bases short, with 11 bases between.

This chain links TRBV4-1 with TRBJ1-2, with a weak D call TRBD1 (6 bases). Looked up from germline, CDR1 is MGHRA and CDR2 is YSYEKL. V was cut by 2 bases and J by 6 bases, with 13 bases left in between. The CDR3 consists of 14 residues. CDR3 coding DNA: TGCGCCAGCAGCCAAATTGGGGACACCGATGGCTACACCTTC. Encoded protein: CASSQIGDTDGYTF.

The CDR3 protein is CASSFSRGDTQYF. In nucleotides, the CDR3 is TGTGCCAGCAGCTTTTCGCGGGGGGATACGCAGTATTTT. The V and J genes are TRBV3-1 (or the pseudogene TRBV3-2) and TRBJ2-3; 7 bases are a match to TRBD2. Germline trimming cut 5 bases from V and 6 bases from J; bases unmatched to any gene: 5. From germline, CDR1 is LGHDT and CDR2 YNNKEL (reference sequence). The CDR3 runs to 13 residues.